A selection of T cell receptor beta chains follows, all from one sample in a study of regulatory T cells in long-lasting Graves disease. MiXCR, run by TCRdb on the multiplex PCR reads, gives a single entry per CDR3 protein. The sample lists about 430,000 distinct CDR3 sequences, 15% occurring once. This sample was shared with a second study, whose subject was T cells in Graves' hyperthyroidism and ophthalmopathy.

The specimen was peripheral blood mononuclear cells (PBMCs), collected at new diagnosis, from a patient treated with antithyroid drugs. The receptors shown here come from a woman aged 40 to 49 with Graves disease. CDR3s include the opening cysteine and the closing phenylalanine or tryptophan.

v_call | cdr3_aa
TRBV14 | CASSQGTLADTQYF
TRBV14 | CASSHRGFNTGELFF
TRBV30 | CAWGTDNTEAFF
TRBV12-3/TRBV12-4 | CASSWGGSDTQYF
TRBV3-1 | CASSQDGRGYEQYF
TRBV6-1 | CASNLYAGGLGEKLFF
TRBV19 | CASSKGPLPGELFF
TRBV11-2 | CASSLPGAGGIYEQYF
TRBV19 | CASSSWDRSAYGYTF
TRBV5-1 | CASSAGTGDSPLHF
TRBV14 | CASSPAGSTNTIYF
TRBV20-1 | CSARDWGSAGAYNEQFF
TRBV28 | CASSFDWGSYEQYF
TRBV7-8 | CASSLALENYGYTF
TRBV12-3/TRBV12-4 | CASSSIAGGSDTQYF
TRBV6-1 | CASSPGDNQPQHF
TRBV30 | CAWEPGQGGNIQYF
TRBV5-5 | CASTGAAYGYTF
TRBV12-3/TRBV12-4 | CASSATGNQPQHF
TRBV6-4 | CASSEGKEPTPDTQYF
TRBV27 | CASSLDQSGKLFF
TRBV2 | CASSTRTEETQYF
TRBV12-5 | CASGVGLNEQFF